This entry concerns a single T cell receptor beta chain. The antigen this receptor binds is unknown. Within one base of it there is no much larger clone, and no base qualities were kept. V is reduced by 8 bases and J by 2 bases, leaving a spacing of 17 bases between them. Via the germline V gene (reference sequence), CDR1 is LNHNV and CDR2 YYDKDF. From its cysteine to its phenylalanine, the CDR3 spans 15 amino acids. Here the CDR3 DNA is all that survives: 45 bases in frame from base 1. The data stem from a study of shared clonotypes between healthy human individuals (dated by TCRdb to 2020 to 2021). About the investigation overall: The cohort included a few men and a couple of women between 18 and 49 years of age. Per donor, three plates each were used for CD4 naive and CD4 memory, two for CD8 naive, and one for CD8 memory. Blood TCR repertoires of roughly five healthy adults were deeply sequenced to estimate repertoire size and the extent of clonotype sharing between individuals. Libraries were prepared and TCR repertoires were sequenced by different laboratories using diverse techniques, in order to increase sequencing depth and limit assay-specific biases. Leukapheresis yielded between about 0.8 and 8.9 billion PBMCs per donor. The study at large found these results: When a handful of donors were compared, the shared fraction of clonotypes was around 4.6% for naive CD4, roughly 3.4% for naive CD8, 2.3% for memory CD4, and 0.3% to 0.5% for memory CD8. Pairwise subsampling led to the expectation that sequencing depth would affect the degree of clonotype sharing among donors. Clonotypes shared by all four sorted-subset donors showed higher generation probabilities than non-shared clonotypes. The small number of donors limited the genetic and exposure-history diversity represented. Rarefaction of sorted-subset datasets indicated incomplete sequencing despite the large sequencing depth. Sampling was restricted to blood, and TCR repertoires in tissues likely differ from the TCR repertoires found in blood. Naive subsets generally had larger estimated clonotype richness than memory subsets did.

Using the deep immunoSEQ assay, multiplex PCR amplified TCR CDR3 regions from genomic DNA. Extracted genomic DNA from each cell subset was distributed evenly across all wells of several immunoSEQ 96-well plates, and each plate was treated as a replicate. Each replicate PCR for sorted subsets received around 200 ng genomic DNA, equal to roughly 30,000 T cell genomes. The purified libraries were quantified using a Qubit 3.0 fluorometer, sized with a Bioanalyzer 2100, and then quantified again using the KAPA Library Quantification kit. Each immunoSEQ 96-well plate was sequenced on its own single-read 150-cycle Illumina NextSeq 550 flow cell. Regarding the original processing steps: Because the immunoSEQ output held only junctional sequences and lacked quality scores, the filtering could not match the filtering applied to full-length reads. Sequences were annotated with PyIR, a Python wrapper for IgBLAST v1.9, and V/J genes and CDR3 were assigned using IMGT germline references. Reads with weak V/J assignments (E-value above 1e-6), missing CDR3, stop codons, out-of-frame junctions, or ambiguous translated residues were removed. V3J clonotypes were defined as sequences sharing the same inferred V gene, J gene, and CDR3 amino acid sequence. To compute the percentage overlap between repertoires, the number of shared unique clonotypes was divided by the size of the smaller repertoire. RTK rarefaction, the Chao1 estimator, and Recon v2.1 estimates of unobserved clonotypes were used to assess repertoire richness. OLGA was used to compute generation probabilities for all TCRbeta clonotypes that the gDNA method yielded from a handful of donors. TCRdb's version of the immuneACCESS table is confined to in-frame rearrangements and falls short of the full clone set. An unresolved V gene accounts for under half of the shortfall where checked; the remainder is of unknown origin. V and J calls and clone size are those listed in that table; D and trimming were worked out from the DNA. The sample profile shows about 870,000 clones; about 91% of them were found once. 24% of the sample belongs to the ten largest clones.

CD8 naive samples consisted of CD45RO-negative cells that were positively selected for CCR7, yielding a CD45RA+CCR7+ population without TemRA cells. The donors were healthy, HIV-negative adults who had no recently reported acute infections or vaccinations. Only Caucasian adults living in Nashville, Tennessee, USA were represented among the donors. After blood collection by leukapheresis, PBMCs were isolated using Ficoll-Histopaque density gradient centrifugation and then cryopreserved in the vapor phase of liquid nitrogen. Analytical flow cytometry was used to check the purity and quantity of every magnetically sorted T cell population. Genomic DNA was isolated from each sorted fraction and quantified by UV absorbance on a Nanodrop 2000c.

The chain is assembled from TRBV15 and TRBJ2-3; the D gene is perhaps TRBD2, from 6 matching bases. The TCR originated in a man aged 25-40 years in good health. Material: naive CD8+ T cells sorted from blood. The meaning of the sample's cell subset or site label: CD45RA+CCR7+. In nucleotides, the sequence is TGTGCCACCGGGAATCGAGCGGGCAACACAGATACGCAGTATTTT. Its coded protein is CATGNRAGNTDTQYF.